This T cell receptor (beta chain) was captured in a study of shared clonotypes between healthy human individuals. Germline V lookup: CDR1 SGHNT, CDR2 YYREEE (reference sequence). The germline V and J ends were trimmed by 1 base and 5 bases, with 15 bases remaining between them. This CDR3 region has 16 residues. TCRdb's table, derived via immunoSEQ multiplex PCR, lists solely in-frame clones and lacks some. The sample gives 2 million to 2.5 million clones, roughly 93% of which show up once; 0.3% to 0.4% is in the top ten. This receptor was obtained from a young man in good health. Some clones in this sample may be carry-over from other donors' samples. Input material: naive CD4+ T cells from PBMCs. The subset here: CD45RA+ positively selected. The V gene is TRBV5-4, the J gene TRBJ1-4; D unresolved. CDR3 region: CASSLLSGTANEKLFF. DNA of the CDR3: TGTGCCAGCAGCTTGTTGTCGGGTACAGCGAATGAAAAACTGTTTTTT.